One sample yielded the 20 T cell receptor beta chains listed below, sequenced in a study of cytomegalovirus exposure and HLA in healthy donors. The PCR ran on 60 Vbeta and 13 Jbeta primers. Generated by immunoSEQ multiplex PCR, the TCRdb table keeps only in-frame clones and is missing some. This repertoire shows 100,000 to 150,000 clones, roughly 80% found once; its top ten account for under 3.5%. The sample comprised PBMCs. Source of these receptors: a woman aged 45-65 years in good health and CMV-seronegative.

The rearrangement links TRBV5-4 to TRBJ1-1; the D is unclear. V was pared by 1 base and J by 4 bases, with 14 bases between. CDR3 length: 15 amino acids. Germline V gene sequence: CDR1 SGHNT, CDR2 YYREEE (reference sequence). CDR3 amino acids: CASSLLDPGGTEAFF. In DNA, the CDR3 is TGTGCCAGCAGCTTGTTAGATCCCGGCGGCACTGAAGCTTTCTTT.

The V gene is TRBV7-3, the J gene TRBJ2-7; TRBD2 matches 11 bases. The CDR3 totals 17 residues. V lost 5 bases to trimming and J lost 4 bases; unmatched junction nucleotides: 13. Germline values: CDR1 SGHTA, CDR2 FQGTGA. CDR3 residues: CASSPHPTSGIIYEQYF. CDR3 in DNA: TGTGCCAGCAGCCCCCACCCGACTAGCGGGATAATATACGAGCAGTACTTC.

This clone has just one count. This chain links TRBV7-2 with TRBJ1-2; D is perhaps TRBD1 (6 bases). The germline V gene encodes CDR1 SGHTA and CDR2 FQGNSA. The CDR3 extends over 13 amino acids. V was trimmed by 6 bases and J by 6 bases, leaving 14 bases between them. CDR3 in amino acids: CASSPDRRNGYTF. For the CDR3, the DNA is TGTGCCAGCAGTCCTGACAGGCGGAATGGCTACACCTTC. Full variable domain (outside the CDR3, taken from reference TRBV7-2 and TRBJ1-2): GAGVSQSPSNKVTEKGKDVELRCDPISGHTALYWYRQSLGQGLEFLIYFQGNSAPDKSGLPSDRFSAERTGGSVSTLTIQRTQQEDSAVYLCASSPDRRNGYTFGSGTRLTVV.

The rearrangement uses TRBV4-2 and TRBJ2-7; D may be TRBD2 (5 bases). The CDR3 runs to 14 residues. CDR1 is LGHNA, CDR2 YNFKEQ, per germline. Trimming shortened V by 0 bases and J by 7 bases, and 13 bases separated the two germline ends. CDR3 coding DNA: TGTGCCAGCAGCCAAGATCGGGCTACGGGGGAGCAGTACTTC. The encoded protein is CASSQDRATGEQYF.

The chain links TRBV5-6 to TRBJ2-5, with a tentative D call TRBD2 (6 bases). The germline V gene encodes CDR1 SGHDT and CDR2 YYEEEE. V lost 0 bases, J lost 7 bases, and 19 bases lay in between. The CDR3 extends over 16 amino acids. The CDR3: CASSLVRQVGTATQYF. The CDR3 nucleotides read TGTGCCAGCAGCTTGGTGCGACAAGTTGGGACTGCGACCCAGTACTTC. The full variable domain, rest sourced from reference TRBV5-6 and TRBJ2-5, is DAGVTQSPTHLIKTRGQQVTLRCSPKSGHDTVSWYQQALGQGPQFIFQYYEEEERQRGNFPDRFSGHQFPNYSSELNVNALLLGDSALYLCASSLVRQVGTATQYFGPGTRLLVL.

The chain carries TRBV2 and TRBJ2-1; the D gene is possibly TRBD1 (5 bases). V was shortened by 8 bases and J by 12 bases, with 26 bases between the two germline ends. CDR1 and CDR2 (germline): SNHLY, FYNNEI. The CDR3 runs 15 residues. CDR3 sequence (DNA): TGTGCCAGCGGGGAAGCGTGGGGTGGGGTTCAGGGGCAGTTCTTC. The encoded protein is CASGEAWGGVQGQFF.

The chain is built from TRBV6-5 and TRBJ2-6; D is undetermined. CDR1 and CDR2 (germline): MNHEY, SVGAGI. The ends were cut back, 7 bases at V and 0 bases at J, with 4 bases in the middle. CDR3 size: 13 residues. The CDR3 is CASTVSGANVLTF. In DNA form, the CDR3 reads TGTGCCAGCACCGTCTCTGGGGCCAACGTCCTGACTTTC.

This rearrangement joins TRBV28 to TRBJ2-7; D unresolved. Germline CDR1 is MDHEN and CDR2 is SYDVKM. The CDR3 loop spans 11 amino acids. Trimming took 1 base from V and 6 from J, leaving 4 bases between them. CDR3 in DNA: TGTGCCAGCAGTTTATTGAGCGAGCAGTACTTC. Translating gives CASSLLSEQYF.

This clone came up once. The chain uses TRBV30 and TRBJ1-2, with D possibly being TRBD1 (6 bases). This CDR3 is built from 15 residues. The V end was cut by 2 bases, the J end by 6 bases, with 19 bases between. Germline V gene data show CDR1 as GTSNPN and CDR2 as SVGIG (reference sequence). The CDR3 protein is CAWSILTGSSNGYTF. The CDR3 coding sequence is TGTGCCTGGAGTATTTTGACAGGAAGTTCTAATGGCTACACCTTC. The variable domain in full, completed from reference TRBV30 and TRBJ1-2, reads SQTIHQWPATLVQPVGSPLSLECTVEGTSNPNLYWYRQAAGRGLQLLFYSVGIGQISSEVPQNLSASRPQDRQFILSSKKLLLSDSGFYLCAWSILTGSSNGYTFGSGTRLTVV.

The rearrangement uses TRBV25-1 and TRBJ2-7; 7 bases map to TRBD2. CDR3 size: 18 residues. Trimming took 5 bases from V and 0 from J; bases not matched to a gene: 16. The germline V gene has CDR1 MGHDK and CDR2 SYGVNS. The CDR3 DNA follows: TGTGCCAGCAGTTCCAACTCCGGGGCCGGGGGGAGCTCCTACGAGCAGTACTTC. It is translated as CASSSNSGAGGSSYEQYF.

As DNA, the CDR3 is TGTGCCAGCAGTTACGGTGGGAGTGAGACCCAGTACTTC. It translates to CASSYGGSETQYF. The V gene is TRBV6-5, the J gene TRBJ2-5, with D maybe TRBD2 (5 bases). The germline V gene encodes CDR1 MNHEY and CDR2 SVGAGI. The CDR3 runs 13 residues. Trimming removed 2 bases at V and 5 bases at J, with 9 bases between.

About this clone: Distinct nucleotide sequences in the sample also encode this CDR3. The chain has TRBV7-9 and TRBJ2-2; tentatively, D is TRBD1 (5 bases). Germline lookup yields CDR1 SEHNR and CDR2 FQNEAQ (reference sequence). V was cut by 5 bases and J by 1 base, with 14 bases left in between. The CDR3 runs 16 residues. The CDR3 is CASSLERGGNTGELFF. The CDR3 bases are TGTGCCAGCAGCCTAGAAAGGGGCGGGAACACCGGGGAGCTGTTTTTT.

The V call is TRBV30, the J call TRBJ2-7; possible D gene TRBD1, 6 bases. Between the trimmed V and J ends, which lost 0 bases and 0 bases, there was a span of 9 bases. The CDR3 is made up of 14 amino acids. The germline V gene encodes CDR1 GTSNPN and CDR2 SVGIG (reference sequence). In nucleotides, the CDR3 is TGTGCCTGGAGTGTAAACAGGGTCTCCTACGAGCAGTACTTC. Residues: CAWSVNRVSYEQYF. The whole variable domain, remainder taken from reference TRBV30 and TRBJ2-7, is SQTIHQWPATLVQPVGSPLSLECTVEGTSNPNLYWYRQAAGRGLQLLFYSVGIGQISSEVPQNLSASRPQDRQFILSSKKLLLSDSGFYLCAWSVNRVSYEQYFGPGTRLTVT.

This clone was counted between two and nine times. The chain uses TRBV20-1 and TRBJ1-2; perhaps TRBD1 as D (6 bases). V lost 6 bases to trimming and J lost 4 bases, with 9 bases between them. The CDR3 runs 11 residues. Germline-derived CDR1 and CDR2 are DFQATT and SNEGSKA (reference sequence). The CDR3 loop reads CSAMDSYGYTF. DNA of the CDR3: TGCAGTGCCATGGACAGCTATGGCTACACCTTC.

The chain uses TRBV15 and TRBJ2-2; TRBD1 aligns across 7 bases. The CDR3 totals 15 residues. Germline assignment: CDR1 LNHNV and CDR2 YYDKDF (reference sequence). The V and J ends lost 3 bases and 6 bases, in that order; junction bases with no gene match: 7. The CDR3 DNA reads as TGTGCCACCAGCAGCTTAGGACAGGTGGCCGGGGAGCTGTTTTTT. This codes for CATSSLGQVAGELFF.

The chain's CDR3 is CSAAPRGPAFF. For the CDR3, the DNA is TGCAGTGCCGCCCCAAGGGGGCCAGCTTTCTTT. The V call is TRBV20-1, the J call TRBJ1-1; 7 bases agree with TRBD1. In germline, CDR1 is DFQATT, CDR2 SNEGSKA (reference sequence). With 6 bases clipped from V and 10 bases from J, the junction kept 8 bases outside the gene matches. The CDR3 contains 11 residues.

This clone was seen just once. The chain uses TRBV19 and TRBJ2-1; perhaps TRBD1 as D (6 bases). Trimming shortened V by 2 bases and J by 5 bases, and 19 bases separated the two germline ends. There are 17 residues in the CDR3. CDR1 is LNHDA and CDR2 is SQIVND in the germline V gene (reference sequence). The CDR3 sequence is CASSIKVWQGSNNEQFF. CDR3 bases: TGTGCCAGTAGTATAAAGGTTTGGCAGGGGAGCAACAATGAGCAGTTCTTC.

This rearrangement joins TRBV6-4 to TRBJ2-6; no reliable D call. Germline V gene sequence: CDR1 MRHNA, CDR2 SNTAGT. The CDR3 is 16 amino acids. V lost 5 bases, J lost 1 base, and 12 bases lay in between. CDR3 residues: CASSLTGASGANVLTF. The DNA for the CDR3 is TGTGCCAGCAGTTTAACGGGTGCTTCTGGGGCCAACGTCCTGACTTTC.

The rearrangement links TRBV11-2 to TRBJ2-1; 11 nucleotides line up with TRBD2. Germline lookup yields CDR1 SGHAT and CDR2 FQNNGV. The V gene end was trimmed by 6 bases and the J gene end by 5 bases; junction bases not matched to a gene: 9. The CDR3 extends over 16 amino acids. The CDR3 loop reads CASRPIAGGRNNEQFF. The CDR3 nucleotides are TGTGCCAGCAGACCCATAGCGGGAGGGCGGAACAATGAGCAGTTCTTC. The full variable domain, its missing parts supplied by reference TRBV11-2 and TRBJ2-1, is EAGVAQSPRYKIIEKRQSVAFWCNPISGHATLYWYQQILGQGPKLLIQFQNNGVVDDSQLPKDRFSAERLKGVDSTLKIQPAKLEDSAVYLCASRPIAGGRNNEQFFGPGTRLTVL.

This clone came up a few times. The rearrangement links TRBV29-1 to TRBJ2-7; D is perhaps TRBD1 (6 bases). V was shortened by 1 base and J by 3 bases, with 10 bases between the two germline ends. The CDR3 length is 13 residues. Germline CDR1 reads SQVTM; CDR2 reads ANQGSEA. The CDR3 bases are TGCAGCGTTGAAGCCAGGGGTGGCTACGAGCAGTACTTC. It specifies CSVEARGGYEQYF.